This TCR beta chain was recorded in a study of T-cell memory formation after mild COVID-19. Study information: Clusters were largely donor specific.

TCRdb analysed the 5' RACE reads with MiXCR anew, one entry per CDR3 protein. The sample has about 150,000 distinct CDR3 sequences, 13% to 15% seen once. This clonotype was detected a few times. Its antigen is as yet unknown. Study-wide points: The authors did not confirm SARS-CoV-2 specificity of second-wave clones peaking day 37. Whereas later expanders leaned CD4+, clones contracting day 15 to 85 showed a balanced CD4/CD8 makeup. Researchers report contracting CD4+ clones mostly in CM and EM, with CD8+ clones in EMRA.

Germline CDR1 KGHSH, CDR2 LQKENI. V dropped 2 bases and J dropped 5 bases, with 15 bases sitting between them. The CDR3 is 16 amino acids. The receptor was derived from an adult woman who had mild COVID-19 (a few samples of this study predate the infection). Cell type and time point are not known. The rearrangement joins TRBV18 to TRBJ2-2; D assignment may be TRBD1 or TRBD2 (6 bases each). The sample was PBMCs or a T cell subset sorted from them (not recorded which). CDR3 in amino acids: CASSPLSGAPTGELFF. The CDR3 bases are TGTGCCAGCTCACCATTATCGGGGGCGCCGACCGGGGAGCTGTTTTTT.